Listed below are T cell receptor beta chains from one sample, sequenced in a study of human T cells and chemical hapten exposure. From the RACE reads, TCRdb called clonotypes with MiXCR, one entry per CDR3 protein. The sample has over 100,000 distinct CDR3 sequences, roughly 9% seen once. The specimen was whole blood. All receptors come from a male donor in good health. Some clones in this sample may be carry-over from other donors' samples. CDR3s include the opening cysteine and the closing phenylalanine or tryptophan. The D gene is left open where the match is weak. Clone size is stated in some rows and not others, as once, few, many or a class when expanded.

d_gene: TRBD1
v_gene: TRBV20-1
abundance: few
j_gene: TRBJ1-1
CDR3aa: CSALPGQGATEAFF
CDR3nt: TGCAGTGCCCTCCCGGGACAGGGGGCGACTGAAGCTTTCTTT

d_gene: .
v_gene: TRBV30
abundance: few
j_gene: TRBJ1-2
CDR3aa: CAWSSGRTNYGYTF
CDR3nt: TGTGCCTGGAGTTCGGGGCGGACTAACTATGGCTACACCTTC

d_gene: .
v_gene: TRBV18
abundance: few
j_gene: TRBJ1-1
CDR3aa: CASSPTKQGSTEAFF
CDR3nt: TGTGCCAGCTCGCCTACCAAACAGGGTAGCACTGAAGCTTTCTTT

d_gene: .
v_gene: TRBV6-5
abundance: few
j_gene: TRBJ2-2
CDR3aa: CASSYSSRADTGELFF
CDR3nt: TGTGCCAGCAGTTACTCGAGCAGGGCGGACACCGGGGAGCTGTTTTTT

d_gene: .
v_gene: TRBV11-2
abundance: .
j_gene: TRBJ2-7
CDR3aa: CASSPIDSYEQYF
CDR3nt: TGTGCCAGCAGCCCCATCGACAGCTACGAGCAGTACTTC

d_gene: .
v_gene: TRBV10-1
abundance: .
j_gene: TRBJ2-7
CDR3aa: CASSETGTIREQYF
CDR3nt: TGCGCCAGCAGCGAGACCGGGACCATCCGCGAGCAGTACTTC

d_gene: .
v_gene: TRBV6-5
abundance: .
j_gene: TRBJ2-1
CDR3aa: CASSYASPLGLYNEQFF
CDR3nt: TGTGCCAGCAGTTACGCTAGCCCCCTTGGGCTTTACAATGAGCAGTTCTTC

d_gene: .
v_gene: TRBV20-1
abundance: .
j_gene: TRBJ1-6
CDR3aa: CSARRGGSYNSPLHF
CDR3nt: TGCAGTGCCAGGCGGGGAGGCTCCTATAATTCACCCCTCCACTTT

d_gene: .
v_gene: TRBV11-3
abundance: .
j_gene: TRBJ2-2
CDR3aa: CASSLSRGAGELFF
CDR3nt: TGTGCCAGCAGCTTATCCAGGGGGGCCGGGGAGCTGTTTTTT

d_gene: .
v_gene: TRBV24-1
abundance: many
j_gene: TRBJ2-1
CDR3aa: CATSPGREPNEQFF
CDR3nt: TGTGCCACCAGTCCTGGGCGGGAACCCAATGAGCAGTTCTTC

d_gene: TRBD1
v_gene: TRBV7-9
abundance: .
j_gene: TRBJ1-4
CDR3aa: CASSTRDRGKEKLFF
CDR3nt: TGTGCCAGCAGTACCCGGGACAGGGGAAAAGAAAAACTGTTTTTT

d_gene: .
v_gene: TRBV4-3
abundance: .
j_gene: TRBJ2-7
CDR3aa: CASSQSRDHYEQYF
CDR3nt: TGCGCCAGCAGCCAGAGCCGGGACCACTACGAGCAGTACTTC

d_gene: TRBD1
v_gene: TRBV25-1
abundance: .
j_gene: TRBJ2-7
CDR3aa: CASSEFGQESSYEQYF
CDR3nt: TGTGCCAGCAGTGAATTTGGACAGGAAAGCTCCTACGAGCAGTACTTC

d_gene: .
v_gene: TRBV4-3
abundance: .
j_gene: TRBJ1-1
CDR3aa: CASSQDQGGDTEAFF
CDR3nt: TGCGCCAGCAGCCAAGATCAGGGAGGGGACACTGAAGCTTTCTTT

d_gene: .
v_gene: TRBV14
abundance: few
j_gene: TRBJ2-1
CDR3aa: CASSQAGGLFYNEQFF
CDR3nt: TGTGCCAGCAGCCAAGCCGGAGGGCTTTTCTACAATGAGCAGTTCTTC

d_gene: .
v_gene: TRBV28
abundance: .
j_gene: TRBJ2-7
CDR3aa: CASSPRQVQYF
CDR3nt: TGTGCCAGCAGTCCAAGACAGGTGCAGTACTTC

d_gene: .
v_gene: TRBV5-4
abundance: .
j_gene: TRBJ2-3
CDR3aa: CASSLGQGRHADTQYF
CDR3nt: TGTGCCAGCAGCTTGGGTCAGGGGCGCCACGCAGATACGCAGTATTTT

d_gene: TRBD1
v_gene: TRBV6-5
abundance: once
j_gene: TRBJ2-7
CDR3aa: CASSYGKGDRQYF
CDR3nt: TGTGCCAGCAGTTACGGAAAGGGGGACAGGCAGTACTTC

d_gene: .
v_gene: TRBV19
abundance: .
j_gene: TRBJ2-5
CDR3aa: CASSIGVRQVQETQYF
CDR3nt: TGTGCCAGTAGTATTGGGGTTCGGCAAGTACAAGAGACCCAGTACTTC

d_gene: .
v_gene: TRBV11-2
abundance: many
j_gene: TRBJ2-7
CDR3aa: CASSLVQIYEQYF
CDR3nt: TGTGCCAGCAGCTTAGTACAGATCTACGAGCAGTACTTC

d_gene: TRBD1
v_gene: TRBV7-9
abundance: many
j_gene: TRBJ1-1
CDR3aa: CASSLGTANTEAFF
CDR3nt: TGTGCCAGCAGTCTTGGGACAGCGAACACTGAAGCTTTCTTT

d_gene: TRBD2
v_gene: TRBV20-1
abundance: .
j_gene: TRBJ2-5
CDR3aa: CSANLPGLAGAFGETQYF
CDR3nt: TGCAGTGCTAACCTCCCGGGACTAGCGGGAGCATTTGGCGAGACCCAGTACTTC

d_gene: .
v_gene: TRBV12-3/TRBV12-4
abundance: .
j_gene: TRBJ1-1
CDR3aa: CASTLGGVNTEAFF
CDR3nt: TGTGCCAGCACCTTGGGCGGGGTGAACACTGAAGCTTTCTTT

d_gene: TRBD1
v_gene: TRBV20-1
abundance: many
j_gene: TRBJ1-4
CDR3aa: CSARAPGQGEKLFF
CDR3nt: TGCAGTGCTAGAGCCCCGGGACAGGGAGAAAAACTGTTTTTT

d_gene: TRBD2
v_gene: TRBV14
abundance: once
j_gene: TRBJ2-1
CDR3aa: CASSQPSGSAYNEQFF
CDR3nt: TGTGCCAGCAGCCAACCAAGCGGGAGCGCCTACAATGAGCAGTTCTTC

d_gene: .
v_gene: TRBV7-9
abundance: many
j_gene: TRBJ2-2
CDR3aa: CASFRGTGELFF
CDR3nt: TGTGCCAGCTTCAGGGGCACCGGGGAGCTGTTTTTT

d_gene: .
v_gene: TRBV12-5
abundance: many
j_gene: TRBJ2-1
CDR3aa: CASGLGQGSYNEQFF
CDR3nt: TGTGCTAGTGGTTTGGGCCAGGGCTCCTACAATGAGCAGTTCTTC

d_gene: TRBD1
v_gene: TRBV10-3
abundance: many
j_gene: TRBJ2-7
CDR3aa: CAIREERDRAYEQYF
CDR3nt: TGTGCCATCAGGGAAGAAAGGGACAGAGCCTACGAGCAGTACTTC

d_gene: .
v_gene: TRBV5-1
abundance: many
j_gene: TRBJ2-7
CDR3aa: CASSSGGTFYEQYF
CDR3nt: TGCGCCAGCAGCTCCGGCGGGACCTTCTACGAGCAGTACTTC

d_gene: TRBD2
v_gene: TRBV4-2
abundance: .
j_gene: TRBJ2-1
CDR3aa: CASSPGSGTYNEQFF
CDR3nt: TGTGCCAGCAGCCCTGGTAGCGGGACCTACAATGAGCAGTTCTTC

d_gene: .
v_gene: TRBV21-1
abundance: few
j_gene: TRBJ2-3
CDR3aa: CASSKARVEEQGPSTDTQYF
CDR3nt: TGTGCCAGCAGCAAAGCGCGGGTAGAAGAGCAGGGACCGAGCACAGATACGCAGTATTTT

d_gene: .
v_gene: TRBV6-5
abundance: .
j_gene: TRBJ1-2
CDR3aa: CASSWLGRNYTF
CDR3nt: TGTGCCAGCAGTTGGTTAGGGCGGAACTACACCTTC

d_gene: .
v_gene: TRBV7-2
abundance: few
j_gene: TRBJ1-2
CDR3aa: CASSSNSYGYTF
CDR3nt: TGTGCCAGCAGCTCTAATTCGTATGGCTACACCTTC

d_gene: .
v_gene: TRBV6-1
abundance: .
j_gene: TRBJ1-3
CDR3aa: CASSEVDTIYF
CDR3nt: TGTGCCAGCAGTGAAGTTGACACCATATATTTT

d_gene: TRBD1
v_gene: TRBV5-6
abundance: .
j_gene: TRBJ2-5
CDR3aa: CASSLAGRGPETQYF
CDR3nt: TGTGCCAGCAGCTTGGCCGGCAGGGGGCCAGAGACCCAGTACTTC

d_gene: TRBD1
v_gene: TRBV18
abundance: many
j_gene: TRBJ1-3
CDR3aa: CASSPGTGSGNTIYF
CDR3nt: TGTGCCAGCTCACCCGGGACAGGCTCTGGAAACACCATATATTTT

d_gene: .
v_gene: TRBV7-2
abundance: .
j_gene: TRBJ1-1
CDR3aa: CASSTYRDGTEAFF
CDR3nt: TGTGCCAGCAGCACCTACAGGGATGGCACTGAAGCTTTCTTT

d_gene: TRBD1
v_gene: TRBV2
abundance: .
j_gene: TRBJ1-2
CDR3aa: CASSRTGENYGYTF
CDR3nt: TGTGCCAGCAGTAGGACAGGGGAGAACTATGGCTACACCTTC

d_gene: TRBD1
v_gene: TRBV4-3
abundance: many
j_gene: TRBJ2-1
CDR3aa: CASSQGGTGTEQFF
CDR3nt: TGCGCCAGCAGCCAAGGCGGGACAGGGACTGAGCAGTTCTTC

d_gene: .
v_gene: TRBV18
abundance: many
j_gene: TRBJ1-6
CDR3aa: CASSPTDSSRSPLHF
CDR3nt: TGTGCCAGCTCACCAACAGACAGTTCCCGGTCACCCCTCCACTTT

d_gene: TRBD1
v_gene: TRBV29-1
abundance: many
j_gene: TRBJ1-1
CDR3aa: CSVESGTGGIEAFF
CDR3nt: TGCAGCGTTGAATCCGGAACAGGGGGCATTGAAGCTTTCTTT

d_gene: .
v_gene: TRBV20-1
abundance: many
j_gene: TRBJ1-5
CDR3aa: CSAIGAAYSNQPQHF
CDR3nt: TGCAGTGCTATAGGTGCGGCCTATAGCAATCAGCCCCAGCATTTT

d_gene: TRBD2
v_gene: TRBV5-1
abundance: .
j_gene: TRBJ2-5
CDR3aa: CASSLEAGGPETQYF
CDR3nt: TGCGCCAGCAGCTTGGAAGCGGGGGGGCCAGAGACCCAGTACTTC

d_gene: .
v_gene: TRBV12-3/TRBV12-4
abundance: many
j_gene: TRBJ2-6
CDR3aa: CASSPGGPGANVLTF
CDR3nt: TGTGCCAGCAGCCCGGGGGGCCCTGGGGCCAACGTCCTGACTTTC

d_gene: .
v_gene: TRBV9
abundance: few
j_gene: TRBJ2-2
CDR3aa: CASSAETGTPTGELFF
CDR3nt: TGTGCCAGCAGCGCTGAAACCGGGACACCGACCGGGGAGCTGTTTTTT

d_gene: .
v_gene: TRBV28
abundance: .
j_gene: TRBJ2-1
CDR3aa: CASSLPWGDNEQFF
CDR3nt: TGTGCCAGCAGTTTACCCTGGGGGGACAATGAGCAGTTCTTC

d_gene: .
v_gene: TRBV6-5
abundance: many
j_gene: TRBJ2-7
CDR3aa: CASNGGDPAGFYEQYF
CDR3nt: TGTGCCAGCAATGGAGGAGATCCGGCAGGATTCTACGAGCAGTACTTC

d_gene: TRBD1
v_gene: TRBV6-5
abundance: few
j_gene: TRBJ1-3
CDR3aa: CASSTGQGLNSGNTIYF
CDR3nt: TGTGCCAGCAGTACGGGACAGGGGCTAAACTCTGGAAACACCATATATTTT

d_gene: .
v_gene: TRBV27
abundance: many
j_gene: TRBJ2-7
CDR3aa: CASSSGDRAGVRYF
CDR3nt: TGTGCCAGCAGTTCGGGAGACAGGGCCGGAGTTCGGTACTTC

d_gene: TRBD1
v_gene: TRBV7-2
abundance: many
j_gene: TRBJ2-7
CDR3aa: CASSPTGTGGSYEQYF
CDR3nt: TGTGCCAGCAGCCCGACCGGGACAGGGGGTTCCTACGAGCAGTACTTC

d_gene: .
v_gene: TRBV11-2
abundance: many
j_gene: TRBJ2-1
CDR3aa: CASSPPGLAEFF
CDR3nt: TGTGCCAGCAGCCCCCCAGGGCTCGCTGAGTTCTTC

d_gene: .
v_gene: TRBV19
abundance: .
j_gene: TRBJ1-4
CDR3aa: CASSPNSHSNEKLFF
CDR3nt: TGTGCCAGTAGTCCCAACAGCCACTCTAATGAAAAACTGTTTTTT

d_gene: TRBD2
v_gene: TRBV6-5
abundance: few
j_gene: TRBJ2-5
CDR3aa: CASTGGGGTQETQYF
CDR3nt: TGTGCCAGCACTGGGGGCGGGGGGACACAAGAGACCCAGTACTTC

d_gene: .
v_gene: TRBV7-9
abundance: .
j_gene: TRBJ1-2
CDR3aa: CASSFPAWNYGYTF
CDR3nt: TGTGCCAGCAGCTTTCCGGCCTGGAACTATGGCTACACCTTC

d_gene: TRBD1
v_gene: TRBV5-1
abundance: few
j_gene: TRBJ1-1
CDR3aa: CASSYRGDEAFF
CDR3nt: TGCGCCAGCAGCTACAGGGGAGATGAAGCTTTCTTT

d_gene: .
v_gene: TRBV5-1
abundance: medium-sized
j_gene: TRBJ2-3
CDR3aa: CASSLDQRDTQYF
CDR3nt: TGCGCCAGCAGCTTGGACCAGCGGGATACGCAGTATTTT

d_gene: TRBD2
v_gene: TRBV5-1
abundance: few
j_gene: TRBJ2-1
CDR3aa: CASSISSGRANEQFF
CDR3nt: TGCGCCAGCAGCATTTCTAGCGGGAGGGCCAATGAGCAGTTCTTC

d_gene: .
v_gene: TRBV7-9
abundance: .
j_gene: TRBJ1-4
CDR3aa: CASNLVQGEDEKLFF
CDR3nt: TGTGCCAGCAACTTGGTACAGGGAGAGGATGAAAAACTGTTTTTT

d_gene: TRBD2
v_gene: TRBV4-3
abundance: many
j_gene: TRBJ2-2
CDR3aa: CASSLWGGGGAGELFF
CDR3nt: TGCGCCAGCAGCCTTTGGGGGGGAGGTGGGGCCGGGGAGCTGTTTTTT

d_gene: .
v_gene: TRBV27
abundance: few
j_gene: TRBJ2-7
CDR3aa: CASSLPGAYEQYF
CDR3nt: TGTGCCAGCAGTTTACCAGGGGCCTACGAGCAGTACTTC